Below are 5 T cell receptor beta chains sequenced from a single sample in a study of blood T cell repertoires in COVID-19. The table came from immunoSEQ multiplex PCR; TCRdb's copy has only in-frame clones and leaves some out. The table shows 300,000 to 450,000 clones, with 88% occurring only once. Sequencing was done on a sample of PBMCs or T cells enriched from blood (not recorded which). The receptors originated from a young woman who had been exposed to COVID-19.

The chain has TRBV7-3 and TRBJ1-3; no definite D call. Trimming stripped 8 bases from V and 3 bases from J, with 14 bases between. CDR1 is SGHTA and CDR2 is FQGTGA in the germline V gene. The CDR3 extends over 14 amino acids. The CDR3 bases are TGTGCCAGCTCCCACGCTGAGGATGGAAACACCATATATTTT. Amino acids: CASSHAEDGNTIYF.

This chain's CDR3 is CASSQDGGRAYNEQFF. The DNA of the CDR3 is TGTGCCAGCAGCCAAGATGGCGGGAGGGCCTACAATGAGCAGTTCTTC. This chain uses TRBV14 with TRBJ2-1; 9 positions agree with TRBD2. The CDR3 spans 16 residues. Losses at the gene ends were 0 bases for V and 2 bases for J; bases not matched to a gene: 2. CDR1 and CDR2 from the germline V gene are SGHDN and FVKESK. The full variable domain, with the rest looked up from reference TRBV14 and TRBJ2-1, is EAGVTQFPSHSVIEKGQTVTLRCDPISGHDNLYWYRRVMGKEIKFLLHFVKESKQDESGMPNNRFLAERTGGTYSTLKVQPAELEDSGVYFCASSQDGGRAYNEQFFGPGTRLTVL.

This clone appeared a single time. The chain employs TRBV28 and TRBJ2-1, with 7 bases identical to TRBD2. The CDR3 runs to 13 residues. From germline, CDR1 is MDHEN and CDR2 SYDVKM. The V segment lost 6 bases and the J segment 9 bases; nucleotides outside the gene matches: 8. The chain's CDR3 is CASRGRESTEQFF. In nucleotides, the CDR3 is TGTGCCAGCAGGGGGCGGGAGTCGACTGAGCAGTTCTTC.

About this clone itself: Other DNA sequences of this sample code for an identical CDR3. J is TRBJ2-7 and V is TRBV19; weak D call: TRBD2 (6 bases). From germline, CDR1 is LNHDA and CDR2 SQIVND (reference sequence). Between the trimmed V and J ends, which lost 5 bases and 6 bases, there was a span of 14 bases. The CDR3 loop spans 13 amino acids. The CDR3 DNA reads as TGTGCCAGTAGTCGGGGGACCCCTGGCGAGCAGTACTTC. Its protein is CASSRGTPGEQYF.

The rearrangement uses TRBV9 and TRBJ2-7, with TRBD1 identical over 8 bases. The V gene end was trimmed by 0 bases and the J gene end by 6 bases; junction bases not matched to a gene: 8. CDR1 is SGDLS, CDR2 YYNGEE, per germline. The CDR3 extends over 15 amino acids. CDR3 sequence reads: CASSVVDRGSGEQYF. CDR3 DNA sequence: TGTGCCAGCAGCGTAGTTGACAGGGGTTCGGGCGAGCAGTACTTC.